A single sample gave rise to the 29 T cell receptor beta chains below, sequenced in a study of blood T cell repertoires in COVID-19. TCRdb keeps only in-frame clones here, not all; method: immunoSEQ multiplex PCR. The top ten hold around 7.9% of the sample, which has approximately 83,000 clones, approximately 86% seen once. The sequenced material came from peripheral blood. Source of these receptors: a man between 65 and 85 years old with acute or convalescent COVID-19.

V usage is TRBV30 and J usage is TRBJ2-2; TRBD2 agrees at 11 bases. Germline V gene data show CDR1 as GTSNPN and CDR2 as SVGIG (reference sequence). V was clipped by 2 bases and J by 2 bases; unmatched bases: 10. The CDR3 is made up of 18 amino acids. The CDR3 sequence: CAWSTRLAGLSNTGELFF. The CDR3 bases are TGTGCCTGGAGTACACGACTAGCGGGATTATCAAACACCGGGGAGCTGTTTTTT.

The chain employs TRBV4-1 and TRBJ2-7, with D perhaps TRBD1 (6 bases). The ends were cut back, 0 bases at V and 4 bases at J, with 7 bases in the middle. The germline gives CDR1 MGHRA, CDR2 YSYEKL. This CDR3 has 13 amino acids. DNA of the CDR3: TGCGCCAGCAGCCAAGAACAGGGTTACGAGCAGTACTTC. This translates into CASSQEQGYEQYF.

The chain links TRBV5-1 to TRBJ2-3, with a possible D match to TRBD2 (6 bases). V was shortened by 5 bases and J by 0 bases, with 10 bases between the two germline ends. The CDR3 is 14 residues long. Germline loops: CDR1 SGHRS, CDR2 YFSETQ. This CDR3 is CASSTGTSTDTQYF. CDR3 sequence (DNA): TGCGCCAGCAGTACCGGGACTAGCACAGATACGCAGTATTTT.

V gene TRBV27 combines with J gene TRBJ1-6, with D possibly matching TRBD1 (6 bases). The germline V and J ends were trimmed by 6 bases and 1 base, with 13 bases remaining between them. Germline V gene sequence: CDR1 MNHEY, CDR2 SMNVEV (reference sequence). This CDR3 has 16 residues. CDR3 region: CASRIIQGSYNSPLHF. CDR3 sequence (DNA): TGTGCCAGCAGAATCATACAGGGTTCCTATAATTCACCCCTCCACTTT.

This clone appeared once. J is TRBJ2-6 and V is TRBV5-1; TRBD1 matches at 7 bases. The V segment lost 4 bases and the J segment 2 bases; nucleotides outside the gene matches: 3. Germline V gene sequence: CDR1 SGHRS, CDR2 YFSETQ. This CDR3 is 15 amino acids long. This chain's CDR3 is CASSQTGAGANVLTF. The CDR3, as DNA: TGCGCCAGCAGCCAAACAGGGGCTGGGGCCAACGTCCTGACTTTC.

This rearrangement joins TRBV27 to TRBJ1-4; 7 nucleotides align to TRBD1. Trimming removed 5 bases from V and 3 bases from J; junction bases left unmatched: 6. This CDR3 comprises 15 residues. Germline CDR1 is MNHEY and CDR2 is SMNVEV (reference sequence). CDR3 residues: CASSKQGDSNEKLFF. DNA of the CDR3: TGTGCCAGCAGTAAGCAGGGGGATTCTAATGAAAAACTGTTTTTT.

The chain has TRBV6-6 and TRBJ2-7, with a tentative D call TRBD2 (5 bases). Trimming cost V 6 bases and J 0 bases, with 12 bases left between them. Germline lookup yields CDR1 MNHNY and CDR2 SVGAGI (reference sequence). The CDR3 contains 14 residues. The CDR3 bases are TGTGCCAGCAGCCAAAGCGGAAACTCCTACGAGCAGTACTTC. Protein sequence: CASSQSGNSYEQYF.

This sequence joins TRBV24-1 and TRBJ2-1; the D gene is possibly TRBD2 (6 bases). The CDR3 is 20 residues long. Per germline, CDR1 KGHDR and CDR2 SFDVKD. Trimming cost V 5 bases and J 7 bases, with 32 bases left between them. In DNA form, the CDR3 reads TGTGCCACCAGTGGCCTCCGGGACTCACCTTTTGTAGGCCCGGGGAATGAGCAGTTCTTC. Amino acid sequence: CATSGLRDSPFVGPGNEQFF.

The V and J genes are TRBV5-6 and TRBJ1-6; TRBD1 aligns across 9 bases. V gave up 4 bases and J gave up 10 bases; unmatched junction bases: 9. This CDR3 comprises 15 residues. Per germline, CDR1 SGHDT and CDR2 YYEEEE. The CDR3 spells CASSGGGQGRSPLHF. CDR3 nucleotide sequence: TGTGCCAGCAGCGGAGGGGGACAGGGTCGGTCACCCCTCCACTTT.

This clone was observed a few times. The rearrangement joins TRBV7-3 to TRBJ1-1; D ambiguous. V gave up 7 bases and J gave up 1 base, with 10 bases separating them. Looked up from germline, CDR1 is SGHTA and CDR2 is FQGTGA. The CDR3 is 13 residues long. CDR3 in DNA: TGTGCCAGCAAGCGGGAGCGGAACACTGAAGCTTTCTTT. Translating it yields CASKRERNTEAFF.

V usage is TRBV4-3 and J usage is TRBJ2-2; 10 positions match TRBD2. Germline V gene data show CDR1 as LGHNA and CDR2 as YSLEER. J gave up 3 bases and V 0 bases, and 7 bases lay outside the gene matches. The CDR3 covers 18 residues. CDR3 region: CASSQDILAGGYTGELFF. CDR3 DNA sequence: TGCGCCAGCAGCCAAGATATTTTAGCGGGAGGATACACCGGGGAGCTGTTTTTT.

V and J are TRBV5-1 and TRBJ2-7; 8 bases fit TRBD2. This CDR3 spans 16 amino acids. Looked up from germline, CDR1 is SGHRS and CDR2 is YFSETQ. V was pared by 0 bases and J by 1 base, with 6 bases of the junction left unmatched. The CDR3 DNA follows: TGCGCCAGCAGCTTGGCGGGGGGGCCAACTTCCTACGAGCAGTACTTC. Translation gives CASSLAGGPTSYEQYF.

The rearrangement joins TRBV18 to TRBJ1-1; D gene unclear. Per germline, CDR1 KGHSH and CDR2 LQKENI. The CDR3 is 14 residues long. Deletions cut 6 bases from V and 1 base from J, with 12 bases between. CDR3 bases: TGTGCCAGCTCGAGCGCCCATCCGAACACTGAAGCTTTCTTT. It encodes CASSSAHPNTEAFF.

V and J are TRBV4-3 and TRBJ2-3, with TRBD2 matching over 9 bases. With V trimmed by 3 bases and J by 1 base, 5 bases remained unmatched. Germline V CDR1 and CDR2: LGHNA, YSLEER. The CDR3 runs 16 residues. The CDR3 protein is CASSHETSGRTDTQYF. Written as DNA, the CDR3 is TGCGCCAGCAGCCATGAGACTAGCGGACGCACAGATACGCAGTATTTT.

This chain links TRBV5-5 with TRBJ2-1; TRBD2 aligns across 8 bases. CDR3 length: 15 amino acids. The germline V gene encodes CDR1 SGHKS and CDR2 YYEKEE (reference sequence). J gave up 6 bases and V 4 bases, and 9 bases lay outside the gene matches. The CDR3 sequence is CASSPVGAGANEQFF. CDR3 nucleotide sequence: TGTGCCAGCAGCCCGGTTGGAGCGGGGGCCAATGAGCAGTTCTTC. Full variable domain (remainder filled in from reference TRBV5-5 and TRBJ2-1): DAGVTQSPTHLIKTRGQQVTLRCSPISGHKSVSWYQQVLGQGPQFIFQYYEKEERGRGNFPDRFSARQFPNYSSELNVNALLLGDSALYLCASSPVGAGANEQFFGPGTRLTVL.

In this sample, this clone turned up once. This chain links TRBV3-1 (or the pseudogene TRBV3-2) with TRBJ1-2, with 8 bases lining up with TRBD1. CDR3 length equals 13 residues. J gave up 7 bases and V 2 bases, and 3 bases lay outside the gene matches. The V gene's germline CDR1 is LGHDT and CDR2 YNNKEL (reference sequence). Written as DNA, the CDR3 is TGTGCCAGCAGCCAATACGGGACAGGTGGCTACACCTTC. This sequence encodes CASSQYGTGGYTF.

The chain couples TRBV5-4 to TRBJ1-4; 7 nucleotides agree with TRBD1. Germline V gene sequence: CDR1 SGHNT, CDR2 YYREEE (reference sequence). The CDR3 length is 15 residues. Trimming took 0 bases from V and 5 from J; bases not matched to a gene: 4. DNA for the CDR3: TGTGCCAGCAGCTTGGCCCGGACAGGAAATGAAAAACTGTTTTTT. It yields the protein CASSLARTGNEKLFF.

The genes are TRBV7-2 and TRBJ2-3; 7 nucleotides agree with TRBD2. CDR1 is SGHTA, CDR2 FQGNSA, per germline. V dropped 5 bases and J dropped 6; count of bases not matched to a gene: 8. CDR3 length: 14 residues. The CDR3 protein is CASSPAGVSDTQYF. The CDR3, as DNA: TGTGCCAGCAGCCCCGCGGGGGTATCGGATACGCAGTATTTT.

This chain joins TRBV18 and TRBJ1-6; tentatively, D is TRBD1 (5 bases). The CDR3 contains 14 residues. V was cut by 6 bases and J by 8 bases, with 14 bases left in between. Looked up from germline, CDR1 is KGHSH and CDR2 is LQKENI. The CDR3 sequence is CASSSKGSDSPLHF. The CDR3 region has the DNA TGTGCCAGCTCTTCGAAGGGGTCGGATTCACCCCTCCACTTT.

The CDR3 sequence: CASSPFGTGDAYEQYF. The CDR3 DNA follows: TGTGCCAGCTCACCATTCGGGACAGGGGATGCCTACGAGCAGTACTTC. The gene calls are TRBV18 and TRBJ2-7; 10 nucleotides agree with TRBD1. Germline loops: CDR1 KGHSH, CDR2 LQKENI. The CDR3 sequence is 16 residues long. The V and J ends lost 2 bases and 2 bases, in that order; junction bases with no gene match: 6.

This chain links TRBV19 with TRBJ2-5; the match to TRBD2 covers 7 bases. From germline, CDR1 is LNHDA and CDR2 SQIVND (reference sequence). V lost 5 bases, J lost 3 bases, and 9 bases stayed unmatched. The CDR3 length is 15 residues. The CDR3: CASSVTGTTKETQYF. For the CDR3, the DNA is TGTGCCAGTAGTGTCACCGGGACTACAAAAGAGACCCAGTACTTC.

The chain couples TRBV2 to TRBJ2-1; 8 bases map to TRBD1. CDR3 size: 15 residues. V was pared by 2 bases and J by 6 bases, with 6 bases of the junction left unmatched. Per the germline V gene, CDR1 is SNHLY and CDR2 is FYNNEI. In DNA form, the CDR3 reads TGTGCCAGCAGTGAATCGGACAGGGCCTCCAATGAGCAGTTCTTC. Its translation is CASSESDRASNEQFF.

This chain connects TRBV6-5 to TRBJ1-6; 7 bases are shared with TRBD1. Germline lookup yields CDR1 MNHEY and CDR2 SVGAGI. The junction had 7 bases not matched to a gene; V was cut back by 1 base and J by 7 bases. The CDR3 covers 16 residues. The CDR3 coding sequence is TGTGCCAGCAGTTACTTGGGACAGACCCAGAATTCACCCCTCCACTTT. It codes for CASSYLGQTQNSPLHF.

The chain joins TRBV5-1 to TRBJ2-5; 7 bases fit TRBD1. Germline CDR1 reads SGHRS; CDR2 reads YFSETQ. The V gene end was trimmed by 2 bases and the J gene end by 2 bases; junction bases not matched to a gene: 3. The CDR3 runs to 14 residues. The CDR3 spells CASSLLTGQETQYF. The DNA for the CDR3 is TGCGCCAGCAGCTTACTGACAGGGCAAGAGACCCAGTACTTC.

This clone has a single count. The rearrangement links TRBV14 to TRBJ2-1; TRBD2 agrees at 13 bases. The CDR3 has 16 residues. Germline values: CDR1 SGHDN, CDR2 FVKESK. V shed 4 bases and J 8 bases; nucleotides not matched to a gene: 8. This CDR3 is CASSRTSGSHRDEQFF. CDR3 coding DNA: TGTGCCAGCAGCCGGACTAGCGGGAGCCACAGGGATGAGCAGTTCTTC.

The chain uses TRBV6-6 and TRBJ2-1; 7 nucleotides match TRBD2. The J segment lost 7 bases and the V segment lost 8 bases, leaving 17 bases of the junction unmatched. The CDR3 totals 16 residues. Looked up from germline, CDR1 is MNHNY and CDR2 is SVGAGI (reference sequence). The CDR3 DNA is TGTGCCAGCCTCACGACCCTAAACGGGGGAGGGAATGAGCAGTTCTTC. This encodes CASLTTLNGGGNEQFF.

This chain uses TRBV29-1 with TRBJ2-7; a weak D match, TRBD2 (6 bases). Germline V gene lookup returns CDR1 SQVTM and CDR2 ANQGSEA. This CDR3 region has 13 residues. V was pared by 4 bases and J by 6 bases, with 16 bases between. CDR3 region: CSVGFRENGEQYF. The CDR3 bases are TGCAGCGTTGGTTTTCGGGAGAATGGCGAGCAGTACTTC.

This chain joins TRBV18 and TRBJ1-1, with D perhaps TRBD1 (5 bases). V was clipped by 4 bases and J by 1 base, with 7 bases between them. The CDR3 is made up of 13 amino acids. CDR1 and CDR2 (germline): KGHSH, LQKENI. In DNA form, the CDR3 reads TGTGCCAGCTCACGACAGAGGAACACTGAAGCTTTCTTT. Translated: CASSRQRNTEAFF.

The chain links TRBV30 to TRBJ1-6; 8 bases are shared with TRBD1. Germline V CDR1 and CDR2: GTSNPN, SVGIG (reference sequence). V shed 1 base, J shed 8 bases, and the junction held 1 base outside the gene matches. CDR3 length: 13 residues. Here the CDR3 DNA reads TGTGCCTGGAGTGCGGACAGGGATTCACCCCTCCACTTT. This encodes CAWSADRDSPLHF. Together with reference TRBV30 and TRBJ1-6, the CDR3 gives the full variable domain: SQTIHQWPATLVQPVGSPLSLECTVEGTSNPNLYWYRQAAGRGLQLLFYSVGIGQISSEVPQNLSASRPQDRQFILSSKKLLLSDSGFYLCAWSADRDSPLHFGNGTRLTVT.